This T cell receptor (beta chain) emerged from a study of shared clonotypes between healthy human individuals. On the study more broadly: Every donor yielded three CD4 naive, three CD4 memory, two CD8 naive and one CD8 memory plate.

Per the original data handling: For the immunoSEQ data, sequences were junction-only without quality scores, so filtering differed. TCRdb's copy holds only in-frame clones and misses some; the assay was immunoSEQ multiplex PCR. That table supplies the V and J calls and clone size; D and trimming were determined from the DNA. The sample contains about 640,000 clones, 60% to 80% of which appear only once. Trimming pared 6 bases from V and 8 bases from J, leaving 13 bases between. CDR1 MNHEY and CDR2 SMNVEV come from the germline V gene (reference sequence). This CDR3 has 13 residues. The V gene is TRBV27, the J gene TRBJ1-4, with D perhaps TRBD1 (6 bases). This TCR derives from a woman in her thirties in good health. Sequenced material: memory CD4+ T cells sorted from blood. Subset reported: CD45RA-negative fraction. For the CDR3, the DNA is TGTGCCAGCAGCCGGGACACAGCCGAAAAACTGTTTTTT. It yields the protein CASSRDTAEKLFF.